This T cell receptor beta chain was recovered during a study of blood T cell repertoires in COVID-19. At the level of the study: Researchers got acute and convalescent COVID-19 samples from the United States, Italy and Spain. PBMCs, B-cell-depleted T cells, or T cells were the source of the cDNA or gDNA that made up the material.

In the original workflow: By means of reference gene primer amplification, nucleated cell counts were estimated. The assay was immunoSEQ multiplex PCR, and TCRdb's table has in-frame clones only and misses some. V, J and clone size are taken as reported in that table, and D and trimming were inferred from the DNA itself. The profile shows 250,000 to 350,000 clones, around 88% of them singletons. V was clipped by 3 bases and J by 3 bases, with 18 bases between them. The CDR3 sequence is 16 residues long. Germline CDR1 and CDR2: SGDLS and YYNGEE. The rearrangement joins TRBV9 to TRBJ1-2, with unresolved D. Sequencing was performed on peripheral blood. This clonotype was obtained from a woman aged 30 to 39 who had recovered from COVID-19. CDR3 sequence reads: CASSEVYRILDYGYTF. CDR3 sequence (DNA): TGTGCCAGCAGCGAAGTCTACCGCATTTTGGACTATGGCTACACCTTC.